This TCR beta chain was sequenced in a study of metastatic and nonmetastatic thyroid tumors. Study context: Repertoires of blood and of tissue (tumor or nodule) from malignant and benign thyroid patients were compared.

No patient received treatment before thyroid surgery. In the authors' workflow: The study took CDR3 differences across clinicopathological groups and made a distant-metastasis classifier for papillary thyroid cancer from them. TCRdb re-called clones from the PCR reads using MiXCR. The V and J calls and clone size are TCRdb's, not the authors'. The sample holds about 46,000 clones, around 25% seen once. Many counts were recorded for this clone. Its antigen is not identified. Study results and caveats: Reports indicated that malignant thyroid tumors showed significantly higher TCR beta diversity than benign nodules did, in blood and tumor.

Specimen: blood. This clonotype originated in a male donor with papillary thyroid cancer or a benign thyroid nodule (not recorded which). Some clones in this sample may be carry-over from other donors' samples.

The CDR3 sequence is CASSSGLAGDEQFF. CDR3 nucleotide sequence: TGTGCCAGCAGCTCCGGACTAGCGGGAGATGAGCAGTTCTTC. The chain is built from TRBV11-2 and TRBJ2-1, with 13 bases that match TRBD2. With V trimmed by 4 bases and J by 8 bases, 2 bases remained unmatched. Looked up from germline, CDR1 is SGHAT and CDR2 is FQNNGV. There are 14 residues in the CDR3.